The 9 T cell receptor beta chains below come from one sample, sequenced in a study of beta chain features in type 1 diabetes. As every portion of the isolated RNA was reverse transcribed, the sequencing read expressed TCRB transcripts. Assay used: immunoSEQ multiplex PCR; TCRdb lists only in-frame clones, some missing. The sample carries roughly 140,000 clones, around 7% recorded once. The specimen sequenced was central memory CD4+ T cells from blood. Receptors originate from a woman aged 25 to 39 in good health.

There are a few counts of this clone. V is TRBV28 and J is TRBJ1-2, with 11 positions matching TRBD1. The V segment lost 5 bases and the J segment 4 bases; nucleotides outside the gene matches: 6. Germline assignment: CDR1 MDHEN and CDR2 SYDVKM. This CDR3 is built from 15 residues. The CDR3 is CASSVGTGGPYGYTF. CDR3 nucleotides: TGTGCCAGCAGTGTCGGGACAGGGGGGCCCTATGGCTACACCTTC.

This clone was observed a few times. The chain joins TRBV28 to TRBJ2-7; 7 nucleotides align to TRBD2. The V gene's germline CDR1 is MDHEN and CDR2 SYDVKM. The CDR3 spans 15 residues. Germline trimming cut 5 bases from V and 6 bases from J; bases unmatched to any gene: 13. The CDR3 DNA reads TGTGCCAGCAGTGTAGCGGGCAGCTACGAAGTCGAGCAGTACTTC. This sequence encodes CASSVAGSYEVEQYF.

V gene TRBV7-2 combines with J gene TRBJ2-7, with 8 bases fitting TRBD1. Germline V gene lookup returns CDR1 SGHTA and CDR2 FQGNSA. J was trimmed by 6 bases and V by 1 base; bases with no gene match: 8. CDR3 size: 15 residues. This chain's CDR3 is CASSLGPGQGSEQYF. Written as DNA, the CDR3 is TGTGCCAGCAGCTTAGGGCCCGGACAGGGCTCCGAGCAGTACTTC.

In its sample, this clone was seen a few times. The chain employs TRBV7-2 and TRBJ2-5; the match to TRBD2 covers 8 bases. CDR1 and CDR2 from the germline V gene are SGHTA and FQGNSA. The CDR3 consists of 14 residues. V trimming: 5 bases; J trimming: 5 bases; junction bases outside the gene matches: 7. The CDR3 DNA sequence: TGTGCCAGCAGCCTTCTGTCTAGCGGGGAGACCCAGTACTTC. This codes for CASSLLSSGETQYF.

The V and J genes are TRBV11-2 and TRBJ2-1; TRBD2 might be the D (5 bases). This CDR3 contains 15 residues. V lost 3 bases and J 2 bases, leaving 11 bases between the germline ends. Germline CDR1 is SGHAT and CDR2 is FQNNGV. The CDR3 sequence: CASSFERSTYNEQFF. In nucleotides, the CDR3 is TGTGCCAGCAGCTTTGAGCGGAGCACCTACAATGAGCAGTTCTTC.

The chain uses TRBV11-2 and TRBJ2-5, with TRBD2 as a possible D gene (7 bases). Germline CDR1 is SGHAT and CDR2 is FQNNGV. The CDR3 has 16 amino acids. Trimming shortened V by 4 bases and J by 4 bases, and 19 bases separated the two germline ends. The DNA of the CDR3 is TGTGCCAGCAGCTCGAGGGGGGGAGGGTTACGAGAGACCCAGTACTTC. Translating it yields CASSSRGGGLRETQYF.

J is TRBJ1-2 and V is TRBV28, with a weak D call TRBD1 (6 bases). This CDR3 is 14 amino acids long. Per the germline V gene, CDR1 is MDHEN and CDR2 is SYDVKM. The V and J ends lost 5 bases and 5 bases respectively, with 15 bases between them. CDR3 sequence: CASSPGGRGYGYTF. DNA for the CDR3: TGTGCCAGCAGTCCCGGAGGCAGGGGTTATGGCTACACCTTC.

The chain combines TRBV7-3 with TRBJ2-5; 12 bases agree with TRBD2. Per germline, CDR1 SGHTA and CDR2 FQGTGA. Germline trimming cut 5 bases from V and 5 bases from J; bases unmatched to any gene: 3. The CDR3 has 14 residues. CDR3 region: CASSASGRGETQYF. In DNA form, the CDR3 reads TGTGCCAGCAGCGCTAGCGGGAGGGGGGAGACCCAGTACTTC.

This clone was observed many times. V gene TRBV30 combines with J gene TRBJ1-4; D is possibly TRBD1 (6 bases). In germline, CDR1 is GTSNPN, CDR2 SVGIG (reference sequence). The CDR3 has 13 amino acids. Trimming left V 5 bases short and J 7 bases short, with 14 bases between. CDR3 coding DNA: TGTGCCTGGCAACCCGGGACACTTGAAAAACTGTTTTTT. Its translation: CAWQPGTLEKLFF.